One sample yielded the 23 T cell receptor beta chains listed below, sequenced in a study of blood T cell repertoires in COVID-19. Profiling relied on immunoSEQ multiplex PCR, and the TCRdb table lists in-frame clones only, not all of them. The sample yields 200,000 to 250,000 clones, around 84% seen once. The sequencing sample was made of peripheral blood. These TCRs come from a woman aged 80 or over with active or convalescent COVID-19.

The chain uses TRBV9 and TRBJ2-2; 7 positions match TRBD2. V lost 2 bases to trimming and J lost 6 bases; unmatched junction nucleotides: 10. The CDR3 is made up of 16 amino acids. From germline, CDR1 is SGDLS and CDR2 YYNGEE. The CDR3 reads CASSVVAGRVSGELFF. The CDR3 region has the DNA TGTGCCAGCAGCGTGGTAGCGGGCAGGGTATCCGGGGAGCTGTTTTTT. The full variable domain, completed using reference TRBV9 and TRBJ2-2, is DSGVTQTPKHLITATGQRVTLRCSPRSGDLSVYWYQQSLDQGLQFLIQYYNGEERAKGNILERFSAQQFPDLHSELNLSSLELGDSALYFCASSVVAGRVSGELFFGEGSRLTVL.

The V call is TRBV5-4, the J call TRBJ2-3; TRBD2 agrees at 7 bases. Germline loops: CDR1 SGHNT, CDR2 YYREEE (reference sequence). The CDR3 is made up of 17 amino acids. Trimming at V came to 3 bases and at J to 2 bases, leaving 12 bases not matched to a gene. The chain's CDR3 is CASSSRLAPSLTDTQYF. CDR3 nucleotides: TGTGCCAGCAGCTCCCGACTAGCCCCGTCCCTCACAGATACGCAGTATTTT.

V is TRBV7-2 and J is TRBJ2-7; 9 positions agree with TRBD2. Germline CDR1 is SGHTA and CDR2 is FQGNSA. The ends lost 2 bases at V and 3 bases at J; junction bases unmatched: 8. The CDR3 runs 16 residues. The CDR3 spells CASSLYGGGGVYEQYF. The DNA of the CDR3 is TGTGCCAGCAGCTTATATGGCGGGGGGGGAGTCTACGAGCAGTACTTC.

This clone was seen more than once but under ten times. The chain uses TRBV4-3 and TRBJ1-1, with no clear D. The CDR3 contains 14 residues. The germline CDR1 and CDR2 sequences are LGHNA and YSLEER. Trimming took off 0 bases at V and 1 base at J, with 6 bases between the two ends. The CDR3 here is CASSQEPGNTEAFF. CDR3 sequence (DNA): TGCGCCAGCAGCCAAGAACCAGGGAACACTGAAGCTTTCTTT.

This clone was detected a few times. This chain connects TRBV5-1 to TRBJ2-1; 10 bases match TRBD1. Germline loops: CDR1 SGHRS, CDR2 YFSETQ. V shed 0 bases, J shed 5 bases, and the junction held 8 bases outside the gene matches. The CDR3 sequence is 17 residues long. The CDR3 is CASSLGTGTGVDNEQFF. CDR3 nucleotide sequence: TGCGCCAGCAGCTTGGGAACCGGGACAGGGGTGGACAATGAGCAGTTCTTC.

The V and J genes are TRBV7-3 and TRBJ2-1; a weak D match, TRBD2 (6 bases). Trimming shortened V by 5 bases and J by 9 bases, and 14 bases separated the two germline ends. Germline CDR1 reads SGHTA; CDR2 reads FQGTGA. The CDR3 is 13 residues long. CDR3 DNA: TGTGCCAGCAGCCCCCGGGAGTACGGTGAGCAGTTCTTC. It is translated as CASSPREYGEQFF.

The count of this clone is one. The chain employs TRBV6-2 or TRBV6-3 and TRBJ2-1; a weak D match, TRBD2 (6 bases). The V gene's germline CDR1 is MNHEY and CDR2 SVGEGT. CDR3 length: 15 amino acids. Trimming stripped 4 bases from V and 8 bases from J, with 18 bases between. CDR3: CASSSTFRGYDEQFF. CDR3 nucleotides: TGTGCCAGCAGTTCAACGTTTCGGGGGTACGATGAGCAGTTCTTC.

V gene TRBV30 combines with J gene TRBJ1-1, with 8 bases that match TRBD1. Germline V gives CDR1 GTSNPN, CDR2 SVGIG (reference sequence). V trimming: 2 bases; J trimming: 3 bases; junction bases outside the gene matches: 5. CDR3 length: 14 amino acids. Here the CDR3 DNA reads TGTGCCTGGAGTCGGCAGGGGGCGCACACTGAAGCTTTCTTT. Residues: CAWSRQGAHTEAFF.

The chain carries TRBV6-2 or TRBV6-3 and TRBJ2-7, with a possible D match to TRBD1 (6 bases). The CDR3 consists of 16 residues. Between the trimmed V and J ends, which lost 0 bases and 2 bases, there was a span of 14 bases. Germline values: CDR1 MNHEY, CDR2 SVGEGT. The CDR3 coding sequence is TGTGCCAGCAGTTACTCATGGCCCAGGGGAACCTACGAGCAGTACTTC. Protein product: CASSYSWPRGTYEQYF.

The chain uses TRBV9 and TRBJ2-1, with TRBD2 as a possible D gene (6 bases). The length of the CDR3 is 15 residues. Trimming took off 3 bases at V and 6 bases at J, with 16 bases between the two ends. The germline V gene has CDR1 SGDLS and CDR2 YYNGEE. The CDR3, as DNA: TGTGCCAGCAGCGCGCCGGGACTGGTCCTCAATGAGCAGTTCTTC. The encoded protein is CASSAPGLVLNEQFF.

The table lists this clone with a few counts. V gene TRBV7-2 combines with J gene TRBJ2-1; 8 nucleotides line up with TRBD2. The germline V gene encodes CDR1 SGHTA and CDR2 FQGNSA. The CDR3 is 15 amino acids. V was clipped by 4 bases and J by 5 bases; unmatched bases: 7. CDR3 coding DNA: TGTGCCAGCAGCTCAGATCGCGGGGGGAACAATGAGCAGTTCTTC. This encodes CASSSDRGGNNEQFF.

This chain's CDR3 is CASSLDELSGANVLTF. CDR3 DNA sequence: TGCGCCAGCAGCTTGGACGAACTCTCTGGGGCCAACGTCCTGACTTTC. The V gene is TRBV5-1, the J gene TRBJ2-6; D not certain. This CDR3 region has 16 residues. Germline V CDR1 and CDR2: SGHRS, YFSETQ. Trimming removed 0 bases at V and 0 bases at J, with 7 bases between.

CDR3 in amino acids: CASSLARGPKTQYF. The DNA of the CDR3 is TGTGCCAGCAGCTTAGCCAGGGGGCCAAAGACCCAGTACTTC. The chain has TRBV7-2 and TRBJ2-5; 8 bases line up with TRBD1. After removal of 0 bases from V and 6 bases from J, the junction contained 3 bases not matched to a gene. Germline V gene sequence: CDR1 SGHTA, CDR2 FQGNSA. The CDR3 consists of 14 residues.

The V gene is TRBV18, the J gene TRBJ2-5; TRBD2 matches at 15 bases. There are 16 residues in the CDR3. CDR1 and CDR2 (germline): KGHSH, LQKENI. V dropped 1 base and J dropped 7; count of bases not matched to a gene: 4. The CDR3, as DNA: TGTGCCAGCTCACCACTTCCGGGACTAGCGGGAGGGACCCAGTACTTC. It is translated as CASSPLPGLAGGTQYF.

This chain connects TRBV11-2 to TRBJ2-3; D perhaps matches TRBD2 (5 bases). Trimming removed 1 base from V and 0 bases from J, with 8 bases in between. This CDR3 spans 15 amino acids. The germline CDR1 and CDR2 sequences are SGHAT and FQNNGV. Written as DNA, the CDR3 is TGTGCCAGCAGCTTAGTCGGGATCAGCACAGATACGCAGTATTTT. It is translated as CASSLVGISTDTQYF. Using reference TRBV11-2 and TRBJ2-3 for the parts outside the CDR3, the full variable domain is EAGVAQSPRYKIIEKRQSVAFWCNPISGHATLYWYQQILGQGPKLLIQFQNNGVVDDSQLPKDRFSAERLKGVDSTLKIQPAKLEDSAVYLCASSLVGISTDTQYFGPGTRLTVL.

This clone was seen a single time. The chain employs TRBV5-4 and TRBJ1-1, with a possible D match to TRBD1 (6 bases). The V end was cut by 5 bases, the J end by 5 bases, with 13 bases between. Germline V gene data show CDR1 as SGHNT and CDR2 as YYREEE (reference sequence). This CDR3 comprises 13 residues. CDR3 residues: CASRSGVRTEAFF. The CDR3 bases are TGTGCCAGCAGGTCAGGGGTGAGGACTGAAGCTTTCTTT.

V is TRBV27 and J is TRBJ2-1, with 11 bases identical to TRBD1. V gave up 0 bases and J gave up 8 bases; unmatched junction bases: 9. This CDR3 has 17 amino acids. The germline gives CDR1 MNHEY, CDR2 SMNVEV (reference sequence). CDR3 bases: TGTGCCAGCAGTTTATCGTATGTGGGACAGGGGGTGGATGAGCAGTTCTTC. Its translation is CASSLSYVGQGVDEQFF.

The chain links TRBV4-1 to TRBJ2-7, with a possible D match to TRBD1 (6 bases). This CDR3 has 13 residues. Germline V gives CDR1 MGHRA, CDR2 YSYEKL. Trimming shortened V by 1 base and J by 4 bases, and 8 bases separated the two germline ends. In nucleotides, the CDR3 is TGCGCCAGCAGCCAAGCAGGGGCTTACGAGCAGTACTTC. It codes for CASSQAGAYEQYF.

The rearrangement links TRBV11-3 to TRBJ2-5, with D possibly being TRBD2 (5 bases). Germline V gene data show CDR1 as SGHNT and CDR2 as YENEEA. The CDR3 spans 13 residues. V was shortened by 0 bases and J by 7 bases, with 9 bases between the two germline ends. As DNA, the CDR3 is TGTGCCAGCAGCTTAGAGCGGGTAGGGACCCAGTACTTC. Amino acid sequence: CASSLERVGTQYF.

The rearrangement joins TRBV18 to TRBJ2-1; 12 bases match TRBD2. V shed 4 bases and J 5 bases; nucleotides not matched to a gene: 3. Germline V gene data show CDR1 as KGHSH and CDR2 as LQKENI. This CDR3 comprises 15 residues. The CDR3 DNA sequence: TGTGCCAGCTCACGACGGACTAGCGGGAACAATGAGCAGTTCTTC. Its translation is CASSRRTSGNNEQFF.

This clone was seen only once. The CDR3 is CASSSQGATGELFF. CDR3 DNA: TGTGCCAGTAGTTCACAGGGGGCGACCGGGGAGCTGTTTTTT. The chain joins TRBV19 to TRBJ2-2; 9 bases agree with TRBD1. CDR1 and CDR2 (germline): LNHDA, SQIVND (reference sequence). V was clipped by 5 bases and J by 5 bases; unmatched bases: 3. This CDR3 region has 14 residues.

The chain joins TRBV19 to TRBJ2-1, with 10 bases fitting TRBD1. Germline CDR1 LNHDA, CDR2 SQIVND (reference sequence). Trimming removed 5 bases from V and 4 bases from J; junction bases left unmatched: 5. The CDR3 is 15 residues long. CDR3 coding DNA: TGTGCCAGTAGTGGACGACAGGGGGCTTACAATGAGCAGTTCTTC. As protein: CASSGRQGAYNEQFF.

The V call is TRBV14, the J call TRBJ2-3; D call uncertain. Trimming took off 5 bases at V and 0 bases at J, with 12 bases between the two ends. The CDR3 contains 15 residues. The germline V gene encodes CDR1 SGHDN and CDR2 FVKESK. DNA of the CDR3: TGTGCCAGCAGCTCTTTGACTCCTAGCACAGATACGCAGTATTTT. Translated, it gives CASSSLTPSTDTQYF.